The T cell receptor beta chain under discussion was sequenced for a study of blood T cell repertoires in COVID-19. TCRdb's table, derived via immunoSEQ multiplex PCR, lists solely in-frame clones and lacks some. Of tens of thousands of clones listed, 65% to 90% are singletons. This TCR was sampled from a human donor in a cohort sampled during active COVID-19. Sample: peripheral blood.

CDR3 sequence reads: CAGYYTASADTQYF. CDR3 in DNA: TGTGCCGGATACTATACGGCATCGGCGGATACGCAGTATTTT. The chain is built from TRBV18 and TRBJ2-3; the D is unclear. Germline lookup yields CDR1 KGHSH and CDR2 LQKENI. V was clipped by 11 bases and J by 6 bases, with 21 bases between them. CDR3 size: 14 residues.